This T cell receptor beta chain was captured in a study of cytomegalovirus exposure and HLA in healthy donors (dated by TCRdb to 2016 to 2017). Concerning the study at large: In an earlier analysis of approximately 640 of the donors, 276 Gb of sequence data and 90 million to 120 million unique TCR beta sequences from about 190 million T cells were reported. An early release covering roughly 600 HLA-typed donors comprised roughly 300 gigabases of sequencing data and 85 million or so unique TCR sequences. Of the 300 to 400 genotyped donors, about 84% fell in the genetic ancestry cluster associated with self-reported Caucasian donors. The study aimed to test whether cataloging public T cell receptors could reveal signatures of past pathogen exposure. The T cell repertoires of 666 subjects were profiled by immunosequencing and related to cytomegalovirus serostatus. In addition to the first cohort of approximately 670 subjects, a separate validation cohort of 130 or so different subjects was used. To predict cytomegalovirus infection status, the study brought together high-throughput TCR immunosequencing, statistical association of individual TCRs with disease status, and machine learning. In a later analysis, previously published TCR beta repertoires from 550 to 700 donors were re-analyzed and high-resolution HLA genotyping was added so that TCR occurrence patterns could be studied. In the later analysis, no new phenotypic data were used to find candidate immune exposures; instead, reliance was placed on TCR beta sequences and their occurrence across donors. In an earlier analysis of a few hundred of the donors, high-throughput TCR beta sequencing was used to judge whether each TCR beta V gene segment behaved as functional or pseudogenic. Alongside the repertoire data, information on donor age, sex, ethnicity and CMV serostatus was compiled. In a later genetic analysis, genome-wide SNP genotypes for about 55% of the roughly 700 donors were used, and that subset was treated as a discovery cohort. Every discovery cohort repertoire had been produced on one sequencing platform. HLA typing covered class I and class II loci at four-digit resolution. The number of donors typed differed by locus, with 629-630 for A, B, C, DRB1 and DQB1, more than 500 for DQA1, over 600 for DPA1, and around 430 for DPB1. Four or five DR-DQ haplotypes were handled as single units for association and clustering because linkage in the cohort was strong. Among some 410 genotyped donors of the cohort, an average of around 240,000 unique TCR beta nucleotide sequences was sequenced per donor, of which 15% to 20% were non-productive. Broader findings and caveats from the paper: CMV serostatus was the only immune exposure information available for the cohort. The cohort was sequenced for TCR beta chains only, and without alpha or paired-chain data the features that could be detected were limited. According to a later genetic analysis, donors in an Asian-associated ancestry cluster had fewer N-insertions in productive TCRs than the roughly 670-donor mean. In a later analysis, about 17,000 TCR beta sequences were associated with specific HLA alleles at a false discovery rate of 0.05. In vitro tests confirmed that a few of the cytomegalovirus-associated TCR beta chains recognize cytomegalovirus antigens. Cytomegalovirus status was reported to be diagnosed by the classifier with high specificity and sensitivity in both the original and validation cohorts. The authors suggested that the approach could potentially be extended to other disease states and immunological phenotypes. In an earlier analysis of roughly 560 of the donors, most TCR beta V segments were observed in productive rearrangements about 87% or about 30% of the time, broadly matching IMGT annotations. A further reported finding was that TCR beta sequences accurately predicted the HLA-A and HLA-B alleles for most subjects in the first cohort. In a later analysis, the rate of TCR association differed among HLA loci, with DRB1 alleles having the most associated TCRs and HLA-C alleles having the fewest. According to a later analysis, most CMV-associated TCR beta chains appeared to be HLA-restricted, and the HLA associations seemed to be driven largely by CMV exposure. The 87-base-pair reads could not distinguish some IMGT-functional V segments, including TRBV6-2 and TRBV6-3, so those segments were excluded. A later analysis reported that several top co-occurrence clusters appeared linked to parvovirus B19, influenza, CMV and Epstein-Barr virus. Linkage disequilibrium might explain the correlated functional status among segregating V segments, but an unknown experimental factor could not be excluded. Most TCR sequences were observed very rarely across donors, whereas some public TCRs were present in many individuals. Because counts were too low, approximately 15 rarely observed V segments, including chromosome 9 orphons, were excluded from the earlier analysis of some 590 of the donors. A later analysis found that HLA-associated TCR beta chains were more clonally expanded and had lower generation probabilities than equally common non-associated chains. A later genetic analysis associated a missense DCLRE1C variant with V-gene and J-gene trimming of TCR beta chains, and an independent cohort replicated the association. Because HLA typing was missing for some donors at each locus, association tests included only the typed subset. The study gave a list of 150 to 200 TCR beta chains associated with cytomegalovirus. Assigning TCR associations to individual alleles was difficult when HLA alleles, especially DR and DQ, strongly co-occurred. The presence/absence analyses assumed that sequencing depth was roughly uniform across donors, and that assumption may not be true. The sequencing pipeline was judged likely to have produced a cluster of highly shared sequence variants as a technical artifact.

To note about this clone: Its antigen is unknown. No much larger clone is present one base from it, and per-base qualities are unavailable.

The V and J ends are trimmed by 10 bases and 4 bases, leaving 13 bases between them. Taken from the germline V gene (reference sequence), the CDR1 and CDR2 loops are LNHDA and SQIVND. Measured from the cysteine to the phenylalanine, the CDR3 is 12 residues long. The sequence is cut down to CDR3 DNA, 36 bases in frame from base 1. The method was the immunoSEQ multiplex PCR assay. The multiplex PCR relied on a mix of 60 forward primers for TCR Vbeta segments and 13 reverse primers for TCR Jbeta segments. A multiplex PCR assay on genomic DNA amplified the CDR3 region of rearranged TCR beta genes. The amplified TCR beta libraries were sequenced on the Illumina HiSeq System as 87-base-pair reads. In the authors' own workflow: A later analysis counted about 76 million unique TCR beta chains across the 666 repertoires, and 10 million to 12 million of these chains were shared by at least two donors. Raw reads were error-corrected and collapsed into unique sequences by a nearest-neighbor algorithm in which closely related sequences were merged to remove PCR and sequencing errors. V, D and J gene segments were assigned by aligning CDR3 sequences to IMGT reference sequences. For a sequence to be retained, at least a six-nucleotide match to both a V gene segment and a J gene segment was required. A rearrangement counted as productive if the CDR3 had no stop codons and remained in frame with V and J, and every other rearrangement counted as non-productive. Following IMGT convention, CDR3 was defined as the stretch from the second conserved V-encoded cysteine to the conserved J-encoded phenylalanine. In an earlier analysis of more than 550 of the donors, sequences lacking an unambiguous match to a single V gene segment were excluded. In an earlier analysis of 450 to 700 of the donors, V segments were called functional above 56.7% productive rearrangements and were called segregating when the between-donor standard deviation exceeded 5%. To diagnose cytomegalovirus status from the catalog of TCR beta chain sequences, a statistical classification framework was built. A later analysis assigned V and J genes by comparing TCR nucleotide sequences with IMGT/GENE-DB human TR gene sequences. In a later analysis, CDR3 sequences and most-parsimonious VDJ recombination scenarios were assigned using the TCRdist pipeline. A later analysis defined each TCR beta chain by its CDR3 amino acid sequence plus V-gene family, and excluded reads lacking a unique V-gene family. To address suspected cross-contamination and a sequencing artifact, a later analysis removed around 590 highly shared, low-generation-probability nucleotide sequences. A later analysis calculated a clonal expansion index for each public chain from normalized within-repertoire ranks of inferred template counts. A later analysis computed generation probabilities with a VDJ recombination model fitted to out-of-frame rearrangements, and checked the results against IGoR. A later analysis scored TCR-TCR, TCR-HLA and TCR-CMV co-occurrence with hypergeometric tests, applying a repertoire-size bias correction to TCR pairs. False discovery rates were estimated in a later analysis by permuting HLA or CMV assignments 20 times. In a later analysis, co-occurring TCRs were grouped using DBSCAN, and TCRdist sequence similarity was added for clustering within HLA-allele-positive subsets. Repertoires with fewer than 30,000 or more than 120,000 public chains were left out of co-occurrence clustering, as were about five repertoires with anomalous nucleotide sharing. Here the immuneACCESS table is served through TCRdb, limited to in-frame sequences with V and J called. Missing clones are a known gap in these copies; in checked studies unresolved V genes cover under half, and the rest lacks a known reason. V, J and clone size were drawn from that table, and D and trimming were deduced from the DNA. The sample has some 110,000 clones on record, roughly 80% of them singletons. The ten biggest clones cover roughly a fifth of the sample.

The cohort was made up of several hundred healthy bone marrow donors. At the time of sampling, all cohort members were nominally healthy, though unrecorded immune exposures were likely present. The donor was CMV seropositive and belonged to the group of about 290 seropositive cohort members. Every donor gave a peripheral blood sample, and the peripheral blood mononuclear cells from that sample were used for TCR beta sequencing. The Qiagen DNeasy Blood Extraction Kit was used to extract genomic DNA from the blood cell samples. The chain is encoded by TRBV19 joined to TRBJ1-2; the D gene is not confidently resolved. Specimen: PBMCs. This TCR derives from a man aged 25-45 years in good health and CMV-seropositive. The CDR3 reads CAIGSRGYGYTF. The DNA sequence is as follows: TGTGCCATCGGATCCCGGGGCTATGGCTACACCTTC.